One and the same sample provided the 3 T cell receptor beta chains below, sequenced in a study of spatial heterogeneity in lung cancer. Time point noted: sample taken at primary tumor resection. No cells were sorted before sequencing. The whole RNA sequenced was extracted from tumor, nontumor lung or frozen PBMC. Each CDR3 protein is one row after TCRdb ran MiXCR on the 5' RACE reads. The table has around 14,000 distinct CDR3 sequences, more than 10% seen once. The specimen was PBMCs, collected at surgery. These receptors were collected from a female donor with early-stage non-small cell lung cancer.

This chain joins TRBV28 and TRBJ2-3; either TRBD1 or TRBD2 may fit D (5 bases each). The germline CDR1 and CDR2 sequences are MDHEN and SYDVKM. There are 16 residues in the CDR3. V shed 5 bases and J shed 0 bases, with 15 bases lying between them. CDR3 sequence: CASSPGRLISTDTQYF. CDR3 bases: TGTGCCAGCAGTCCGGGACGGTTAATTAGCACAGATACGCAGTATTTT.

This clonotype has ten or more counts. CDR3 nucleotides: TGTGCCAGCAGCCAAGAGGGGGGGAACGAGAAGATCCAGTACTTC. This codes for CASSQEGGNEKIQYF. The V and J genes are TRBV4-2 and TRBJ2-5; 7 nucleotides line up with TRBD2. Unmatched junction bases numbered 11, after V lost 0 bases and J lost 10 bases. This CDR3 contains 15 residues. Looked up from germline, CDR1 is LGHNA and CDR2 is YNFKEQ.

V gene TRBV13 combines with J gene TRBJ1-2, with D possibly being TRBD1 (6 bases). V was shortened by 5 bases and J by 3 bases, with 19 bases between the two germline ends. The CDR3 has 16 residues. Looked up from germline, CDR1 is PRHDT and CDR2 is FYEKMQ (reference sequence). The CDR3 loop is CASSTPWTASDYGYTF. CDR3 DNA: TGTGCCAGCAGCACCCCTTGGACAGCCAGCGACTATGGCTACACCTTC.